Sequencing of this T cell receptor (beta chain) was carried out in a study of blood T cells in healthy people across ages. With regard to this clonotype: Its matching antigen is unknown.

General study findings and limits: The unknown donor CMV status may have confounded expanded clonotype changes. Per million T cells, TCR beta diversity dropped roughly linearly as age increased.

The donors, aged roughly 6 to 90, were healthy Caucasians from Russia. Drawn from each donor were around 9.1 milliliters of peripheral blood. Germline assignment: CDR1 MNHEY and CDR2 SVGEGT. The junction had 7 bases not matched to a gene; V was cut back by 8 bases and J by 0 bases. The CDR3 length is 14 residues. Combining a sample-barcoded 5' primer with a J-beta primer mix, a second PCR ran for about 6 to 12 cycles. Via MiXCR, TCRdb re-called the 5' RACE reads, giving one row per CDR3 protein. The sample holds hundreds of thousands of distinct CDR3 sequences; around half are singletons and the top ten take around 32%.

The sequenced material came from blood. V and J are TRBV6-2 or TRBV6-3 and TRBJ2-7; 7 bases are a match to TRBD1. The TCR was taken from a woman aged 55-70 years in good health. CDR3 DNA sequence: TGTGCCAGCTTCCGGGACAGCTCCTCCTACGAGCAGTACTTC. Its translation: CASFRDSSSYEQYF.